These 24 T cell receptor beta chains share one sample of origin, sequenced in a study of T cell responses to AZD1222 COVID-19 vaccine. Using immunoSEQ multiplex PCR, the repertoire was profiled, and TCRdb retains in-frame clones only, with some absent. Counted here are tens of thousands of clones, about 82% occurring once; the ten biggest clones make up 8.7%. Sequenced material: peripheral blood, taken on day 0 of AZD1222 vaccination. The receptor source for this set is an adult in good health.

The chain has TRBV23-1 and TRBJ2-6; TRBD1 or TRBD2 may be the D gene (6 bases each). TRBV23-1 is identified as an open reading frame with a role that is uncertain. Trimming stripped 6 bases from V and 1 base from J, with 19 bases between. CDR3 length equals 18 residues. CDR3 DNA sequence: TGCGCCAGCAGAAGGGGGGAGGACAGTCGTTCTGGGGCCAACGTCCTGACTTTC. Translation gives CASRRGEDSRSGANVLTF.

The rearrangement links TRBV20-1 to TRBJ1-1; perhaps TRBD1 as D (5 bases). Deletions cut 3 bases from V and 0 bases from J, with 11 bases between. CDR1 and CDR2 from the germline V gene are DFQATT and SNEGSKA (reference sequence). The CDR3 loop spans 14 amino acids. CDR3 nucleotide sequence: TGCAGTGCTAGTACAGGAGCATTGAACACTGAAGCTTTCTTT. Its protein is CSASTGALNTEAFF.

The CDR3 DNA reads as TGTGCCAGCAGACCGGGGGCATCCTATAATTCACCCCTCCACTTT. Translating gives CASRPGASYNSPLHF. The V and J genes are TRBV6-4 and TRBJ1-6, with a tentative D call TRBD1 (6 bases). Deletions cut 6 bases from V and 1 base from J, with 10 bases between. The CDR3 covers 15 residues. Looked up from germline, CDR1 is MRHNA and CDR2 is SNTAGT.

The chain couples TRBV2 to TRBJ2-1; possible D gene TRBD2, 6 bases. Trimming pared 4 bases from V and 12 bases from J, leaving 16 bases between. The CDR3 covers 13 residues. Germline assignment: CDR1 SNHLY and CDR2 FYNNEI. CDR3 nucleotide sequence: TGTGCCAGCAGTGGGGGTGCGGGGAAAGGGCAGTTCTTC. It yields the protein CASSGGAGKGQFF.

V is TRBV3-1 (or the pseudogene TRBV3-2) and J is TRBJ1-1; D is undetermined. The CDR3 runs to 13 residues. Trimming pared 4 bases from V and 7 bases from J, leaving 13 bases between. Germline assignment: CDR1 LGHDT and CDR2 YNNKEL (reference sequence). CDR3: CASSPSPTLEAFF. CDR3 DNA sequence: TGTGCCAGCAGCCCAAGTCCCACCCTTGAAGCTTTCTTT.

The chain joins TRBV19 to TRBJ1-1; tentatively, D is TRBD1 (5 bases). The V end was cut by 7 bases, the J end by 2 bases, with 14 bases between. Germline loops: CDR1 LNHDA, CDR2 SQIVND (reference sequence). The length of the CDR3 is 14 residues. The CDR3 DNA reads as TGTGCCAGTATCCCGCGAGGGACCAACACTGAAGCTTTCTTT. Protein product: CASIPRGTNTEAFF.

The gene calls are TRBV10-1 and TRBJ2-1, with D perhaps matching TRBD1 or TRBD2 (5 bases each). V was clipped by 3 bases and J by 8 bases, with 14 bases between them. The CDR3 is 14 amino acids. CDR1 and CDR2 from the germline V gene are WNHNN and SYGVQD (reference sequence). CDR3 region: CASSDGAIRDEQFF. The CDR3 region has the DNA TGCGCCAGCAGTGACGGGGCGATACGGGATGAGCAGTTCTTC.

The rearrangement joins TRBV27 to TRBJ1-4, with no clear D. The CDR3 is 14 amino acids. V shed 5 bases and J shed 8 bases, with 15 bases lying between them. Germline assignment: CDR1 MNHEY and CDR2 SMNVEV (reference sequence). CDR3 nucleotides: TGTGCCAGCAGTCCCACTGCCTCAAACGAAAAACTGTTTTTT. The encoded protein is CASSPTASNEKLFF.

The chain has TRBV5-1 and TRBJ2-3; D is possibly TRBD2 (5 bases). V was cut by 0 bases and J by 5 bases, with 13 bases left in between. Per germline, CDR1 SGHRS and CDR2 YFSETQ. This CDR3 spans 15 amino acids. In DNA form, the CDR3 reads TGCGCCAGCAGCTTGGCGGGAACAAGGCAAGATACGCAGTATTTT. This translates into CASSLAGTRQDTQYF.

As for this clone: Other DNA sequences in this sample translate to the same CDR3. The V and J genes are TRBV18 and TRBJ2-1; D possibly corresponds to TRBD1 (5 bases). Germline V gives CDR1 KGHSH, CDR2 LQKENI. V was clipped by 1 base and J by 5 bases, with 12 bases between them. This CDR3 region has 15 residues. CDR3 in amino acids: CASSPRQGANNEQFF. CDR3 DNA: TGTGCCAGCTCACCACGTCAGGGCGCAAACAATGAGCAGTTCTTC.

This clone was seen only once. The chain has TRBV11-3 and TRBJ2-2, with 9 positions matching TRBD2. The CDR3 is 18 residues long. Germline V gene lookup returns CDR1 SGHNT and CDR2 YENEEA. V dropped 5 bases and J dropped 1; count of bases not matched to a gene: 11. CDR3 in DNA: TGTGCCAGCAGCCCTGAGGGAGCGGGGGGCCGGAACACCGGGGAGCTGTTTTTT. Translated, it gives CASSPEGAGGRNTGELFF.

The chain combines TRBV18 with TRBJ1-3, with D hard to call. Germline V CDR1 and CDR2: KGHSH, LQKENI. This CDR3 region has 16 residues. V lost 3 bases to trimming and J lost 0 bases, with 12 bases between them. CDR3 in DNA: TGTGCCAGCTCACCCATCCCGCCCATCTCTGGAAACACCATATATTTT. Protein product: CASSPIPPISGNTIYF.

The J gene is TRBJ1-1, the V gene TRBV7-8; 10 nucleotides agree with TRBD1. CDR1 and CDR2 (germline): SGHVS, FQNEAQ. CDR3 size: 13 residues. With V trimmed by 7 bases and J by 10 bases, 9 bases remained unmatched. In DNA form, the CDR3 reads TGTGCCAGCACCTGGGGACAGGGGTTTGGAGCTTTCTTT. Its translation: CASTWGQGFGAFF.

The CDR3 here is CASSGSVGGWGYGYTF. CDR3 coding DNA: TGTGCCAGCAGTGGTTCGGTAGGCGGATGGGGTTATGGCTACACCTTC. The rearrangement uses TRBV2 and TRBJ1-2; D uncertain. Germline V CDR1 and CDR2: SNHLY, FYNNEI. V was cut by 4 bases and J by 5 bases, with 20 bases left in between. This CDR3 spans 16 amino acids.

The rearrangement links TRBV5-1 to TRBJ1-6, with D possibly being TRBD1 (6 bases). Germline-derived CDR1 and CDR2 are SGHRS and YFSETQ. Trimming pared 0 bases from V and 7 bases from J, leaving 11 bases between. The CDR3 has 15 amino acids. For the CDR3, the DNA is TGCGCCAGCAGCTTGGTCGGGGGCGGGAATTCACCCCTCCACTTT. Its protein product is CASSLVGGGNSPLHF.

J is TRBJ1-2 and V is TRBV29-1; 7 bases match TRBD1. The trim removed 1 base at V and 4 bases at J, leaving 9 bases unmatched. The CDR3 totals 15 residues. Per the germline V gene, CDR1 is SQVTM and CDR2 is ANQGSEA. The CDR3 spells CSVEVRTGEIYGYTF. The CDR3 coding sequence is TGCAGCGTTGAAGTCAGGACAGGAGAGATCTATGGCTACACCTTC.

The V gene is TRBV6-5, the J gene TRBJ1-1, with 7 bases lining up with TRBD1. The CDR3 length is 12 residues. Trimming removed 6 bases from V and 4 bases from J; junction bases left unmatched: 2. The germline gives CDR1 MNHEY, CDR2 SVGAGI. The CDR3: CASRRTGTEAFF. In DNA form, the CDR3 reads TGTGCCAGCAGGAGGACAGGCACTGAAGCTTTCTTT.

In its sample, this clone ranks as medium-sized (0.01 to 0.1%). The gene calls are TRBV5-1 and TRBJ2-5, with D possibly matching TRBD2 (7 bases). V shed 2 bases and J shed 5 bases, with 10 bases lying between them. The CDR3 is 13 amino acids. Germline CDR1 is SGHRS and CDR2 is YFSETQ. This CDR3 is CASSLRGGETQYF. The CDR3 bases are TGCGCCAGCAGCTTAAGGGGGGGCGAGACCCAGTACTTC. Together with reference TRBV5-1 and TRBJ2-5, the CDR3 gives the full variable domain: KAGVTQTPRYLIKTRGQQVTLSCSPISGHRSVSWYQQTPGQGLQFLFEYFSETQRNKGNFPGRFSGRQFSNSRSEMNVSTLELGDSALYLCASSLRGGETQYFGPGTRLLVL.

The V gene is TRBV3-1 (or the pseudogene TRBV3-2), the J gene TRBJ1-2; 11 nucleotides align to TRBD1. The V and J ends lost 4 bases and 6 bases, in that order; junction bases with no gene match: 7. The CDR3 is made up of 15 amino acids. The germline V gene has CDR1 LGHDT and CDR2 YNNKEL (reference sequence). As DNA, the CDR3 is TGTGCCAGCAGCCCGTTAGGACAGGGGGCAAATGGCTACACCTTC. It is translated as CASSPLGQGANGYTF.

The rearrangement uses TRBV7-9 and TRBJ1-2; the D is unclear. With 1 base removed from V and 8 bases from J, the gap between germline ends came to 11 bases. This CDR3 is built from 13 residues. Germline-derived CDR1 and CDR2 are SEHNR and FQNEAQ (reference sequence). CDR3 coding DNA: TGTGCCAGCAGCTTAGAAGGAGTCGCGGGCTACACCTTC. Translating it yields CASSLEGVAGYTF.

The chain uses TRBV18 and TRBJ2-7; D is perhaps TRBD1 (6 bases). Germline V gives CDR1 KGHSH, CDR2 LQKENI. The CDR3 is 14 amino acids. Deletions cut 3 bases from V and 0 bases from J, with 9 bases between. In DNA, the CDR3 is TGTGCCAGCTCACCCCTGGACAGCTCCTACGAGCAGTACTTC. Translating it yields CASSPLDSSYEQYF.

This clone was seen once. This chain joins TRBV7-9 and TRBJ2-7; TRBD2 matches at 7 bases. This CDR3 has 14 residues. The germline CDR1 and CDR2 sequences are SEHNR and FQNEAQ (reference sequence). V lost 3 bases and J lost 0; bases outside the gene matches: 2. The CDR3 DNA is TGTGCCAGCAGCTTCGGCGGGGGCTCCTACGAGCAGTACTTC. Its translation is CASSFGGGSYEQYF.

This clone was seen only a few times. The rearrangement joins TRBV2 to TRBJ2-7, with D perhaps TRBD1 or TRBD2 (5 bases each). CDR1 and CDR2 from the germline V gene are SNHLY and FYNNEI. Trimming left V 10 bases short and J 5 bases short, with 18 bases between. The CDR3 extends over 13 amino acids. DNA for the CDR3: TGTGCCACCCGGGACGGCCACGGGGACGAGCAGTACTTC. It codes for CATRDGHGDEQYF. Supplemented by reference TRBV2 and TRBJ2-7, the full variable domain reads EPEVTQTPSHQVTQMGQEVILRCVPISNHLYFYWYRQILGQKVEFLVSFYNNEISEKSEIFDDQFSVERPDGSNFTLKIRSTKLEDSAMYFCATRDGHGDEQYFGPGTRLTVT.

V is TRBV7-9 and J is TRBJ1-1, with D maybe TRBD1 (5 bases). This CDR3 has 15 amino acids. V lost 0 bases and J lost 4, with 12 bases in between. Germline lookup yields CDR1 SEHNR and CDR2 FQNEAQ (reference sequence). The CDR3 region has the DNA TGTGCCAGCAGCTTAGCGGTCGGGGGGGGCACTGAAGCTTTCTTT. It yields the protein CASSLAVGGGTEAFF.